The text below deals with one TCR beta chain. The antigen is not known. The data were obtained in a study of blood T cells in healthy people across ages. General study results and limits: Diversity estimated from one million T cells was considered an underestimate.

Donors each provided 8 to 10 milliliters of peripheral blood. The V gene lost 4 bases and the J gene lost 0 bases, with 16 bases spanning the gap. CDR1 is ENHRY and CDR2 is SYGVKD in the germline V gene. The CDR3 extends over 18 amino acids. Then a second PCR, running roughly 7 to 11 cycles, was carried out with a sample-barcoded 5' primer and a J-beta primer mix. One entry per CDR3 protein results from TCRdb running MiXCR on the 5' RACE reads. The sample includes 1.5 million to 2 million distinct CDR3 sequences, around 36% of them seen just once. The gene calls are TRBV10-3 and TRBJ2-6; tentative D call: TRBD1 (5 bases). This TCR was recovered from a woman aged 25-40 years in good health. Sequencing input: blood. The CDR3 loop reads CAISGSGKTNSGANVLTF. CDR3 in DNA: TGTGCCATCAGTGGCTCAGGGAAAACGAACTCTGGGGCCAACGTCCTGACTTTC.